This T cell receptor beta chain was identified during a study of T cell repertoires in cytomegalovirus infection. Via MiXCR, TCRdb re-called the reads, giving one row per CDR3 protein. Here the sample spans about 340,000 distinct CDR3 sequences, about 28% being singletons. In this sample, this clonotype turned up a few times. The antigen is undetermined. Germline V gene sequence: CDR1 SGDLS, CDR2 YYNGEE. J was trimmed by 1 base and V by 3 bases; bases with no gene match: 3. The CDR3 contains 14 residues. The source was cultured PBMCs, collected from culture after CMV antigen stimulation. The chain couples TRBV9 to TRBJ2-5, with 7 nucleotides matching TRBD1. The receptor was isolated from a human donor in good health (CMV status not recorded). Some clones in this sample may be carry-over from other donors' samples. CDR3 DNA: TGTGCCAGCAGCGCCGGGACAGTCCAAGAGACCCAGTACTTC. The encoded protein is CASSAGTVQETQYF.